This T cell receptor beta chain came from a study of T cell repertoires in cytomegalovirus infection. Study-wide background: It can be stated that public TCR beta signatures indicated CMV infection as well as a matching HLA type.

TCRdb called the reads again in MiXCR, with one record for every CDR3 protein. The sample shows 97,000 or so distinct CDR3 sequences, more than 15% of them seen only once. In germline, CDR1 is DFQATT, CDR2 SNEGSKA (reference sequence). V was pared by 0 bases and J by 2 bases, with 6 bases of the junction left unmatched. This CDR3 contains 16 residues. The study's findings and limits: HLA-C-restricted CMV-specific TCR beta clonotypes were dominant in the ex vivo response. The study identified carriers of CMV plus the relevant HLA from cumulative public TCR beta family frequency.

Regarding this clonotype: The target antigen is unknown.

The chain links TRBV20-1 to TRBJ2-1, with 8 bases that match TRBD2. The sequence came from a human donor in good health (CMV status not recorded). Some clones in this sample may be carry-over from other donors' samples. Sequencing was done on a sample of PBMCs. CDR3 region: CSARDLVAGPYNEQFF. For the CDR3, the DNA is TGCAGTGCTAGAGATTTAGTAGCGGGACCCTACAATGAGCAGTTCTTC.